This T cell receptor (beta chain) is from a study of blood T cell repertoires in COVID-19. This CDR3 has 11 residues. The ends lost 6 bases at V and 10 bases at J; junction bases unmatched: 5. Here immunoSEQ multiplex PCR was the method, and the copy in TCRdb shows in-frame clones only, minus some. This table has tens of thousands of clones, around 84% appearing once. This rearrangement joins TRBV12-3 or TRBV12-4 to TRBJ1-1; TRBD1 matches at 7 bases. The sequence was obtained from a human donor in a cohort sampled during active COVID-19. The sample taken for sequencing was peripheral blood. CDR3 nucleotide sequence: TGTGCCAGCAGCGTGGGACAGCTAGCTTTCTTT. Protein product: CASSVGQLAFF.